One sample yielded the 22 T cell receptor beta chains listed below, sequenced in a study of CD8+CD57+ T cells in acquired aplastic anemia. The template used for profiling TCR beta VDJ and CDR3 was genomic DNA. TCRdb reanalysed the reads using MiXCR and keeps one entry per CDR3 protein. The sample records 90,000 to 120,000 distinct CDR3 sequences, under 60% being singletons. Input material: sorted CD4+, CD8+, or CD8+CD57+ T cells (not recorded which) from PBMCs. These receptors were taken from a human donor in good health, serving as a control.

This clonotype appeared a few times. The rearrangement joins TRBV29-1 to TRBJ2-3; the match to TRBD2 covers 9 bases. V shed 3 bases, J shed 6 bases, and the junction held 7 bases outside the gene matches. From germline, CDR1 is SQVTM and CDR2 ANQGSEA. The CDR3 sequence is 14 residues long. In DNA, the CDR3 is TGCAGCGTTGACCAAGCGGGGGGATCGGATACGCAGTATTTT. Protein product: CSVDQAGGSDTQYF.

The V gene is TRBV2, the J gene TRBJ2-1; D not certain. The CDR3 has 11 amino acids. CDR1 is SNHLY and CDR2 is FYNNEI in the germline V gene. V lost 1 base and J 15 bases, leaving 10 bases between the germline ends. As DNA, the CDR3 is TGTGCCAGCAGTGAAGGGGCCCATCGGTTCTTC. It translates to CASSEGAHRFF. The whole variable domain, filled in from reference TRBV2 and TRBJ2-1, reads EPEVTQTPSHQVTQMGQEVILRCVPISNHLYFYWYRQILGQKVEFLVSFYNNEISEKSEIFDDQFSVERPDGSNFTLKIRSTKLEDSAMYFCASSEGAHRFFGPGTRLTVL.

Notes on this clonotype: This may stem from a read error, because a much larger clone lies one nucleotide away. The chain couples TRBV11-2 to TRBJ2-1; perhaps TRBD1 as D (5 bases). Trimming pared 5 bases from V and 3 bases from J, leaving 11 bases between. This CDR3 comprises 14 residues. Germline CDR1 is SGHAT and CDR2 is FQNNGV. The CDR3 sequence: CASSPQGNYNEQFF. The CDR3 DNA reads as TGTGCCAGCAGCCCCCAGGGAAACTACAATGAGCAGTTCTTC.

This clonotype was seen at least ten times. The chain joins TRBV5-1 to TRBJ2-7; perhaps TRBD1 as D (6 bases). Germline values: CDR1 SGHRS, CDR2 YFSETQ. Trimming shortened V by 4 bases and J by 1 base, and 12 bases separated the two germline ends. The CDR3 runs 14 residues. CDR3 in amino acids: CASSGTGSSYEQYF. The CDR3, as DNA: TGCGCCAGCAGCGGAACAGGGTCATCCTACGAGCAGTACTTC.

J is TRBJ1-5 and V is TRBV10-3; 9 positions match TRBD1. Germline lookup yields CDR1 ENHRY and CDR2 SYGVKD. The trim removed 10 bases at V and 4 bases at J, leaving 5 bases unmatched. The CDR3 sequence is 13 residues long. The DNA for the CDR3 is TGTGCCAGCAGGGACAGGGAGAATCAGCCCCAGCATTTT. Translating gives CASRDRENQPQHF.

The genes are TRBV7-6 and TRBJ1-1; no clear D. Trimming cost V 5 bases and J 1 base, with 11 bases left between them. Germline CDR1 reads SGHVS; CDR2 reads FNYEAQ. This CDR3 comprises 14 residues. DNA of the CDR3: TGTGCCAGCAGCCCTTACAGCGGGAACACTGAAGCTTTCTTT. Translation gives CASSPYSGNTEAFF.

CDR3: CAISESRGQTYEQYF. In DNA, the CDR3 is TGTGCCATCAGTGAGTCGAGGGGACAGACCTACGAGCAGTACTTC. J is TRBJ2-7 and V is TRBV10-3; 7 bases line up with TRBD1. The V gene end was trimmed by 0 bases and the J gene end by 2 bases; junction bases not matched to a gene: 4. The CDR3 loop spans 15 amino acids. Germline values: CDR1 ENHRY, CDR2 SYGVKD.

The rearrangement joins TRBV20-1 to TRBJ1-6; no clear D. The CDR3 runs 16 residues. In germline, CDR1 is DFQATT, CDR2 SNEGSKA (reference sequence). Trimming shortened V by 6 bases and J by 0 bases, and 15 bases separated the two germline ends. As DNA, the CDR3 is TGCAGTGCCATAGGCGGAGTCAGCTCCTATAATTCACCCCTCCACTTT. Encoded protein: CSAIGGVSSYNSPLHF.

This clonotype was counted a few times. The rearrangement links TRBV6-1 to TRBJ2-4; perhaps TRBD1 as D (5 bases). Germline loops: CDR1 MNHNS, CDR2 SASEGT. The CDR3 loop spans 14 amino acids. V was clipped by 6 bases and J by 6 bases, with 15 bases between them. The CDR3 DNA follows: TGTGCCAGCAGCCGCGACAGTATTGGAAACATTCAGTACTTC. It codes for CASSRDSIGNIQYF.

As concerns this clonotype: Germline and junction disagree at one end, which may indicate a read error. The J gene is TRBJ2-7, the V gene TRBV4-2; 13 nucleotides align to TRBD2. CDR3 length equals 14 residues. Germline V gene sequence: CDR1 LGHNA, CDR2 YNFKEQ. The CDR3 bases are TGTGCCAGCAGCGGGACTAGCGGGGTTTACGGGCAGTACTTC. Residues: CASSGTSGVYGQYF.

Many counts were recorded for this clonotype. The gene calls are TRBV6-1 and TRBJ1-3; unclear D gene. CDR3 length: 13 amino acids. Germline loops: CDR1 MNHNS, CDR2 SASEGT. Trimming removed 5 bases at V and 4 bases at J, with 9 bases between. The CDR3 loop reads CASSPAPGNTIYF. In DNA form, the CDR3 reads TGTGCCAGCAGTCCAGCACCAGGAAACACCATATATTTT.

The chain uses TRBV2 and TRBJ2-2; D ambiguous. The germline V gene encodes CDR1 SNHLY and CDR2 FYNNEI. CDR3 length equals 12 residues. The V gene lost 3 bases and the J gene lost 8 bases, with 7 bases spanning the gap. The CDR3 sequence: CASSDRTGELFF. CDR3 nucleotides: TGTGCCAGCAGTGACCGAACAGGGGAGCTGTTTTTT.

There are many counts of this clonotype. The genes are TRBV29-1 and TRBJ1-1; TRBD1 aligns across 7 bases. The CDR3 is 13 residues long. Germline loops: CDR1 SQVTM, CDR2 ANQGSEA. The J segment lost 6 bases and the V segment lost 1 base, leaving 5 bases of the junction unmatched. The CDR3 nucleotides are TGCAGCGTTGAAGTGGAGGGGGCCTCTGAAGCTTTCTTT. This encodes CSVEVEGASEAFF.

Many counts were recorded for this clonotype. The chain has TRBV4-2 and TRBJ1-6; 12 nucleotides line up with TRBD1. Germline CDR1 LGHNA, CDR2 YNFKEQ. The CDR3 consists of 18 residues. V lost 5 bases and J lost 4; bases outside the gene matches: 9. The CDR3 DNA reads as TGTGCCAGCAGCAAGAGCGGGACAGGGGGCTATTATAATTCACCCCTCCACTTT. Translated, it gives CASSKSGTGGYYNSPLHF.

Ten or more counts support this clonotype. V is TRBV19 and J is TRBJ1-2, with D perhaps TRBD1 (5 bases). Germline CDR1 LNHDA, CDR2 SQIVND (reference sequence). The CDR3 totals 12 residues. Trimming stripped 6 bases from V and 2 bases from J, with 7 bases between. The CDR3 loop reads CASRKGNYGYTF. Here the CDR3 DNA reads TGTGCCAGTAGAAAGGGGAACTATGGCTACACCTTC.

CDR3 protein: CSAKLTTYEQYF. CDR3 bases: TGCAGTGCCAAACTCACCACCTACGAGCAGTACTTC. The rearrangement links TRBV20-1 to TRBJ2-7; unclear D gene. Trimming stripped 6 bases from V and 2 bases from J, with 11 bases between. This CDR3 has 12 amino acids. Germline V gives CDR1 DFQATT, CDR2 SNEGSKA (reference sequence).

This clonotype was found many times. The V gene is TRBV10-1, the J gene TRBJ2-2; D tentatively fits TRBD1 or TRBD2 (6 bases each). V gave up 2 bases and J gave up 4 bases, with 11 bases separating them. Germline V gives CDR1 WNHNN, CDR2 SYGVQD (reference sequence). The CDR3 sequence is 15 residues long. The CDR3 loop is CASSERGARTGELFF. The CDR3 DNA reads as TGCGCCAGCAGTGAGAGGGGGGCGCGCACCGGGGAGCTGTTTTTT.

The chain employs TRBV11-1 and TRBJ1-6, with D possibly matching TRBD1 (6 bases). The CDR3 loop spans 17 amino acids. Germline assignment: CDR1 SGHAT and CDR2 FQDESV (reference sequence). Trimming removed 5 bases at V and 9 bases at J, with 23 bases between. In DNA, the CDR3 is TGTGCCAGCAGCACGCATGATCGGGGGGGGGCCGCTTCACCCCTCCACTTT. Translated: CASSTHDRGGAASPLHF.

This chain connects TRBV19 to TRBJ1-2; unclear D gene. From germline, CDR1 is LNHDA and CDR2 SQIVND (reference sequence). V was pared by 7 bases and J by 2 bases, with 11 bases between. The CDR3 totals 13 residues. In DNA, the CDR3 is TGTGCCAGTAAGGACGGCTTCAACTATGGCTACACCTTC. Residues: CASKDGFNYGYTF.

This clonotype showed up many times. The chain is built from TRBV27 and TRBJ2-3; no firm D call. The CDR3 has 13 amino acids. The germline gives CDR1 MNHEY, CDR2 SMNVEV (reference sequence). Between the trimmed V and J ends, which lost 7 bases and 6 bases, there was a span of 14 bases. In nucleotides, the CDR3 is TGTGCCAGCACTAACACCGTTGGGGATACGCAGTATTTT. Translated: CASTNTVGDTQYF.

This clonotype has ten or more counts. The CDR3 loop is CASSLDYTEAFF. The CDR3 DNA reads TGTGCCAGCAGCTTAGATTACACTGAAGCTTTCTTT. V is TRBV7-9 and J is TRBJ1-1, with unresolved D. The CDR3 spans 12 residues. V shed 1 base and J shed 3 bases, with 3 bases lying between them. Looked up from germline, CDR1 is SEHNR and CDR2 is FQNEAQ (reference sequence).

This chain links TRBV15 with TRBJ2-7; a weak D match, TRBD1 (6 bases). The CDR3 runs 14 residues. V lost 6 bases and J lost 2, with 14 bases in between. Germline CDR1 reads LNHNV; CDR2 reads YYDKDF (reference sequence). The CDR3 spells CATRRQGQTYEQYF. The CDR3 DNA reads as TGTGCCACCAGAAGGCAGGGGCAAACCTACGAGCAGTACTTC.